This T cell receptor beta chain was identified in a study of T cells after yellow fever vaccination. Study observations and caveats: Post-booster samples contained most primary-vaccination clones (around 95% CD4, 70% to 90% CD8).

The germline gives CDR1 SEHNR, CDR2 FQNEAQ (reference sequence). Trimming took 1 base from V and 2 from J, leaving 9 bases between them. CDR3 length: 14 residues. TCRdb processed the 5' RACE reads anew with MiXCR; each CDR3 protein has one entry. This table holds some 600,000 distinct CDR3 sequences, 17% found once. This clonotype has only a few counts. Its cognate antigen is unknown. The V gene is TRBV7-9, the J gene TRBJ2-7; D uncertain. This receptor was identified in a young man who received the YFV17D yellow fever vaccine. The source material was PBMCs, sampled 5 to 6 days after the first yellow fever vaccination. The CDR3 DNA is TGTGCCAGCAGCTTAGGCGTCAGACCCTACGAGCAGTACTTC. This codes for CASSLGVRPYEQYF.